This T cell receptor beta chain appears in the sequencing data of a study of cytomegalovirus exposure and HLA in healthy donors (dated by TCRdb to the late 2010s). Regarding the study in general: An earlier analysis of 587 of the donors reported about 260 Gb of sequence data and around 110 million unique TCR beta sequences obtained from around 190 million T cells. An early release covering roughly 580 HLA-typed donors comprised 250 to 350 gigabases of sequencing data and 65 million to 100 million unique TCR sequences. Among the roughly 380 genotyped donors, under 90% belonged to the genetic ancestry cluster associated with self-reported Caucasian donors. The study aimed to test whether signatures of past pathogen exposure could be identified by cataloging public T cell receptors. Using immunosequencing, the study profiled T cell repertoires from fewer than 700 subjects and related those repertoires to cytomegalovirus serostatus. Besides the first cohort of roughly 700 subjects, a separate validation cohort made up of roughly 120 different subjects was used. To predict cytomegalovirus infection status, the study combined high-throughput TCR immunosequencing, statistical association of individual TCRs with disease status, and machine learning. To study patterns of TCR occurrence, a later analysis re-analyzed previously published TCR beta repertoires from under 750 donors and added high-resolution HLA genotyping. In the later analysis, no new phenotypic data were used to find candidate immune exposures; instead, reliance was placed on TCR beta sequences and their occurrence across donors. An earlier analysis of around 580 of the donors used high-throughput TCR beta sequencing to judge whether each TCR beta V gene segment behaved as functional or pseudogenic. Donor age, sex, ethnicity and CMV serostatus were compiled together with the repertoire data. A later genetic analysis used genome-wide SNP genotypes for about 65% of the 666 donors, treating that subset as a discovery cohort. Every repertoire in the discovery cohort had been generated on one and the same sequencing platform. HLA typing covered class I and class II loci at four-digit resolution. The number of typed donors differed by locus: about 620-640 for A, B, C, DRB1 and DQB1; approximately 520 for DQA1; over 600 for DPA1; and about 450 for DPB1. Five DR-DQ haplotypes were treated as single units for association and clustering because of strong linkage in the cohort. Among 350 to 400 genotyped donors of the cohort, an average of approximately 240,000 unique TCR beta nucleotide sequences were sequenced per donor, about a sixth of them non-productive.

Comments on this clone: It lacks a known antigen. Per-nucleotide qualities are absent, and no much larger clonotype sits a single base away.

V loses 4 bases of germline sequence and J loses 3 bases, and the interval between the two ends is 11 bases. Taken from the germline V gene (reference sequence), the CDR1 and CDR2 loops are SGHNT and YYREEE. The CDR3 numbers 13 residues from cysteine through phenylalanine. The sequence is cut down to CDR3 DNA, 39 bases in frame from base 1. The library was prepared using the immunoSEQ multiplex PCR assay. For the multiplex PCR, a mixture combining 60 forward primers for TCR Vbeta segments and 13 reverse primers for TCR Jbeta segments was used. The CDR3 region of rearranged TCR beta genes was amplified from genomic DNA with a multiplex PCR assay. Amplified TCR beta libraries were sequenced as 87-base-pair reads on the Illumina HiSeq System. The paper's processing steps were these. In a later analysis, some 80 million unique TCR beta chains were counted across the 650 to 750 repertoires, and some 10 million of these chains were shared by at least two donors. A nearest-neighbor algorithm error-corrected the raw reads and collapsed the reads into unique sequences, merging closely related sequences to remove PCR and sequencing errors. CDR3 sequences were aligned to IMGT reference sequences to assign V, D and J gene segments. For a sequence to be retained, at least a six-nucleotide match to both a V gene segment and a J gene segment was required. Rearrangements were classified as productive when the CDR3 lacked stop codons and remained in frame with V and J, and all other rearrangements were classified as non-productive. Following IMGT convention, CDR3 was defined as the stretch from the second conserved V-encoded cysteine up to the conserved J-encoded phenylalanine. In an earlier analysis of around 570 of the donors, sequences lacking an unambiguous match to a single V gene segment were excluded. An earlier analysis of 587 of the donors classified V segments as functional when productive rearrangements were above 56.7% and as segregating when the standard deviation between donors was above 5%. A statistical classification framework was developed to diagnose cytomegalovirus status using the catalog of TCR beta chain sequences. A later analysis assigned V and J genes by comparing TCR nucleotide sequences with IMGT/GENE-DB human TR gene sequences. Using the TCRdist pipeline, a later analysis assigned CDR3 sequences along with most-parsimonious VDJ recombination scenarios. In a later analysis, each TCR beta chain was defined by its CDR3 amino acid sequence together with its V-gene family, and reads without a unique V-gene family were excluded. A later analysis removed several hundred highly shared, low-generation-probability nucleotide sequences to deal with suspected cross-contamination and a sequencing artifact. For each public chain, a later analysis derived a clonal expansion index from normalized ranks of inferred template counts within each repertoire. A later analysis computed generation probabilities with a VDJ recombination model fitted to out-of-frame rearrangements, and checked the results against IGoR. In a later analysis, TCR-TCR, TCR-HLA and TCR-CMV co-occurrence was scored with hypergeometric tests, and a repertoire-size bias correction was applied to TCR pairs. In a later analysis, false discovery rates were estimated by permuting HLA or CMV assignments 20 times. A later analysis grouped co-occurring TCRs with DBSCAN, adding TCRdist sequence similarity when clustering within HLA-allele-positive subsets. Repertoires with fewer than 30,000 or more than 120,000 public chains, plus five repertoires with anomalous nucleotide sharing, were excluded from co-occurrence clustering. Held by TCRdb, this immuneACCESS table contains in-frame sequences only and omits some clones. Under half of the omission traces to an unresolved V gene where checked; the cause of the rest is unknown. V and J calls and clone size are as listed in that table; D and trimming were resolved from the DNA. Across this sample there are some 160,000 clones, with 70% to 80% seen only once. The ten biggest clones cover 1.4% of the sample.

The paper's findings and limits, for the study overall: Because counts were too low, about 18 rarely observed V segments, including chromosome 9 orphons, were left out of the earlier analysis of about 500 of the donors. In a later genetic analysis, a missense DCLRE1C variant was associated with V-gene and J-gene trimming of TCR beta chains, and the association was replicated in an independent cohort. A later genetic analysis reported fewer N-insertions in productive TCRs among donors in an Asian-associated ancestry cluster than the roughly 700-donor mean. A group of highly shared sequence variants was considered likely to be a technical artifact of the sequencing pipeline. A total of about 180 TCR beta chains were listed by the study as associated with cytomegalovirus. Because some donors lacked HLA typing at each locus, the association tests relied only on the typed subset. Because the 87-base-pair reads could not distinguish some IMGT-functional V segments, including TRBV6-2 and TRBV6-3, those segments were excluded. The classifier was reported to diagnose cytomegalovirus status with high specificity and sensitivity in both the original and validation cohorts. For the cohort, immune exposure information was limited to CMV serostatus. Most TCR sequences were seen in very few donors, while some public TCRs were found in many individuals. The cohort was sequenced for TCR beta chains only, and without alpha or paired-chain data the features that could be detected were limited. A later analysis found that HLA-associated TCR beta chains were more clonally expanded and had lower generation probabilities than equally common non-associated chains. Strong co-occurrence of HLA alleles, especially DR and DQ, made assigning TCR associations to individual alleles difficult. The authors suggested that the approach could potentially be extended to other disease states and immunological phenotypes. Linkage disequilibrium might explain the correlated functional status among segregating V segments, but an unknown experimental factor could not be ruled out. A further reported finding was that TCR beta sequences accurately predicted the HLA-A and HLA-B alleles for most subjects in the first cohort. A later analysis found that most CMV-associated TCR beta chains appeared HLA-restricted, with HLA associations seemingly driven largely by CMV exposure. A later analysis reported that several top co-occurrence clusters appeared linked to parvovirus B19, influenza, CMV and Epstein-Barr virus. Roughly uniform sequencing depth across donors was assumed in presence/absence analyses, although this assumption may not hold. Broadly in line with IMGT annotations, most TCR beta V segments showed up in productive rearrangements about 87% or about 30% of the time in an earlier analysis of a few hundred of the donors. In a later analysis, 16,951 TCR beta sequences were associated with specific HLA alleles at a false discovery rate of 0.05. A few of the identified cytomegalovirus-associated TCR beta chains were confirmed in vitro to be specific for cytomegalovirus antigens. According to a later analysis, TCR association rates differed among HLA loci, with DRB1 alleles showing the most associated TCRs and HLA-C alleles showing the fewest.

The cohort was made up of 500 to 850 healthy bone marrow donors. At the time of sampling, all cohort members were nominally healthy, though unrecorded immune exposures were likely present. The donor was CMV seronegative and was included in the group of 352 seronegative cohort members. Each donor provided a peripheral blood sample, and peripheral blood mononuclear cells were used for TCR beta sequencing. Genomic DNA extraction from the blood cell samples was performed with the Qiagen DNeasy Blood Extraction Kit. Sequenced input: PBMCs. The clonotype was recovered from a male donor in good health and CMV-seronegative. The sequence joins TRBV5-4 to TRBJ2-7, and the D gene may be TRBD2, 5 bases matching. CDR3 protein: CASSPPGSYEQYF. The DNA sequence is as follows: TGTGCCAGCAGCCCCCCGGGAAGCTACGAGCAGTACTTC.